This T cell receptor (beta chain) is drawn from a study of CD8 T cell repertoires and HIV-1 epitope variants. TCRdb's table, derived via immunoSEQ multiplex PCR, lists solely in-frame clones and lacks some. The sample lists roughly 5,900 clones; roughly 73% were seen once. CDR1 SGHDT and CDR2 YYEEEE come from the germline V gene. V lost 4 bases, J lost 4 bases, and 6 bases stayed unmatched. The CDR3 loop spans 14 amino acids. Worth noting for this clone: Its antigen is currently unknown.

The sequence came from a male donor with HIV. The sample was cultured CD8+ T cells derived from PBMCs. The chain couples TRBV5-6 to TRBJ2-5, with 8 bases matching TRBD1. CDR3 DNA sequence: TGTGCCAGCAGCCTGGACAGGGCGATAGAGACCCAGTACTTC. Its protein is CASSLDRAIETQYF.